Following are 10 T cell receptor beta chains from one sample sequenced in a study of OX40 agonist ivuxolimab in advanced cancers. Sequencing was performed with immunoSEQ multiplex PCR; in TCRdb, only in-frame clones are kept and a portion is missing. The sample consists of roughly 130,000 clones, approximately 92% of them appearing once. The sequences come from CD4+ or CD8+ T cells sorted from blood, collected in a trial of the OX40 agonist ivuxolimab. The receptors were gathered from an adult with an advanced solid tumor such as melanoma, head and neck, liver or kidney cancer.

The rearrangement links TRBV28 to TRBJ1-5; unclear D gene. Germline-derived CDR1 and CDR2 are MDHEN and SYDVKM. This CDR3 is 13 amino acids long. The V gene lost 8 bases and the J gene lost 0 bases, with 8 bases spanning the gap. The CDR3 sequence: CASGKISNQPQHF. The CDR3 DNA is TGTGCCAGCGGAAAGATTAGCAATCAGCCCCAGCATTTT.

The chain employs TRBV7-2 and TRBJ1-1; no reliable D call. The CDR3 sequence is 13 residues long. V was pared by 2 bases and J by 7 bases, with 11 bases between. Germline lookup yields CDR1 SGHTA and CDR2 FQGNSA. The CDR3 loop reads CASSLKRTDEAFF. In DNA, the CDR3 is TGTGCCAGCAGCTTAAAGCGAACAGATGAAGCTTTCTTT.

This sequence joins TRBV5-4 and TRBJ1-3; D might be TRBD1 (5 bases). V was cut by 2 bases and J by 4 bases, with 13 bases left in between. CDR3 length: 15 residues. Germline loops: CDR1 SGHNT, CDR2 YYREEE (reference sequence). The CDR3 DNA sequence: TGTGCCAGCAGCTTCTCCGGGACGCTGGGAAACACCATATATTTT. Protein product: CASSFSGTLGNTIYF.

The chain is built from TRBV15 and TRBJ2-7; D unresolved. V was trimmed by 0 bases and J by 3 bases, leaving 18 bases between them. The CDR3 has 17 residues. Germline assignment: CDR1 LNHNV and CDR2 YYDKDF (reference sequence). For the CDR3, the DNA is TGTGCCACCAGCAGAGATGACGTGGGCCCAGGAAACTACGAGCAGTACTTC. Translation: CATSRDDVGPGNYEQYF.

The chain combines TRBV5-6 with TRBJ2-2; 8 bases agree with TRBD2. Trimming removed 2 bases from V and 5 bases from J; junction bases left unmatched: 5. Germline CDR1 and CDR2: SGHDT and YYEEEE. The CDR3 has 15 amino acids. DNA of the CDR3: TGTGCCAGCAGCTTAGCGGGGGCGGGGACCGGGGAGCTGTTTTTT. Protein: CASSLAGAGTGELFF.

This chain uses TRBV6-1 with TRBJ2-1; no clear D. There are 11 residues in the CDR3. CDR1 is MNHNS and CDR2 is SASEGT in the germline V gene. V lost 10 bases to trimming and J lost 15 bases, with 19 bases between them. For the CDR3, the DNA is TGTGCCACCATGGACCACCCGTTTTGGTTCTTC. Translated: CATMDHPFWFF.

The gene calls are TRBV28 and TRBJ1-5; 7 bases fit TRBD1. Germline CDR1 reads MDHEN; CDR2 reads SYDVKM. The CDR3 is made up of 14 amino acids. J lost 7 bases, V lost 5 bases, and 8 bases had no gene match. CDR3 sequence (DNA): TGTGCCAGCAGTCGCGACAGGGCAGGACAGCCCCAGCATTTT. Residues: CASSRDRAGQPQHF.

This chain uses TRBV15 with TRBJ2-3, with D perhaps TRBD2 (6 bases). The CDR3 consists of 14 residues. The germline V and J ends were trimmed by 5 bases and 2 bases, with 11 bases remaining between them. Germline V lookup: CDR1 LNHNV, CDR2 YYDKDF (reference sequence). CDR3 DNA sequence: TGTGCCACCAGCCACGGAGGGGCCACAGATACGCAGTATTTT. This translates into CATSHGGATDTQYF.

This sequence joins TRBV4-2 and TRBJ2-4; the D call may be TRBD1 or TRBD2 (5 bases each). V lost 4 bases and J 8 bases, leaving 18 bases between the germline ends. The germline CDR1 and CDR2 sequences are LGHNA and YNFKEQ. This CDR3 has 15 residues. The CDR3 coding sequence is TGTGCCAGCAGCCGAGGCATGGGGCTGGGAGACATTCAGTACTTC. It yields the protein CASSRGMGLGDIQYF.

CDR3 nucleotide sequence: TGTGCCAGCAGAGCAGGGGACATGGGGTACAATGAGCAGTTCTTC. The encoded protein is CASRAGDMGYNEQFF. The chain links TRBV28 to TRBJ2-1, with D tentatively TRBD1 (6 bases). V was shortened by 6 bases and J by 4 bases, with 16 bases between the two germline ends. This CDR3 is 15 amino acids long. Germline V gene lookup returns CDR1 MDHEN and CDR2 SYDVKM.